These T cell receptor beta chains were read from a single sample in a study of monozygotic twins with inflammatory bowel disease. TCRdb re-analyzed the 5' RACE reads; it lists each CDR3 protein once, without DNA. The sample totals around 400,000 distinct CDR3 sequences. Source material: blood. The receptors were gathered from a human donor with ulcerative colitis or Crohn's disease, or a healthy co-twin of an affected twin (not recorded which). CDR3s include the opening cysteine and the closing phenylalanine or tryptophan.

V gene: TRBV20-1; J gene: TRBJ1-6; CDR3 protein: CSARGTPGQGDSPLHF
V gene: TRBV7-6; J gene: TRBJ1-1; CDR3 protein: CASSLRRTGITEAFF
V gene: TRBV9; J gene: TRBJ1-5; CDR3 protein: CASREVEPQHF
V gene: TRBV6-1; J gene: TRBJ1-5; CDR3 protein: CASHRDRLNQPQHF
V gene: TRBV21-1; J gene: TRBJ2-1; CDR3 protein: CASSKGKCEQFF
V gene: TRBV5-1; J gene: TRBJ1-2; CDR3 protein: CASSQRGDLEGYTF
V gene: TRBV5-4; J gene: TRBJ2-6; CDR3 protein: CASSRYRGRVTGANVLTF
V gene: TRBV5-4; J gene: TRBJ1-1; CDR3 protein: CASSIRKVGIEAFF
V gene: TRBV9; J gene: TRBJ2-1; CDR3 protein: CASSAGTAYSYNEQFF
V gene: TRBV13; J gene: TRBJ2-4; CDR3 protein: CASSLGLANIQYF
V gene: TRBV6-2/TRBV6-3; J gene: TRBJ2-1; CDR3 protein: CASSYPPAGSDEQFF
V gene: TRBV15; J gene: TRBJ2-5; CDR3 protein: CATSRGLAQETQYF
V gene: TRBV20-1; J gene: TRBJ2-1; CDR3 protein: CSARGLDHEQFF
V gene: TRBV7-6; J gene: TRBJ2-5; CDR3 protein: CASRHSRGQETQYF
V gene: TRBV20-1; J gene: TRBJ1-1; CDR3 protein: CSAPRTGNTEAFF
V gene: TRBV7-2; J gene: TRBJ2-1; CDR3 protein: CASSLVIHVQFF
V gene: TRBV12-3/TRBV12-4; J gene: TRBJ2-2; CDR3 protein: CASSKLRGTGELFF
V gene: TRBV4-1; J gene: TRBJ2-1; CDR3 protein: CASSQSGRGKAGDFNEQFF
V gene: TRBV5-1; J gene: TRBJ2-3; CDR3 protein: CASKSRGKSTDTQYF
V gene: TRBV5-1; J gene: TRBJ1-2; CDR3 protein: CASSPGPEGGYTF
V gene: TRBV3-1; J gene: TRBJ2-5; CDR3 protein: CASSRRTGGNQETQYF
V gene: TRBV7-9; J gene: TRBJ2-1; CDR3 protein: CASSTGGFQFF
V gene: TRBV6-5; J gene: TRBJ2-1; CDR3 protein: CASSYSGESYNEQFF
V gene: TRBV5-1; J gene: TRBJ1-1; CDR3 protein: CASKASSGSGNEAFF
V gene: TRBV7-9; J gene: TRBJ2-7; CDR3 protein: CASSGLYPGGASYEQYF
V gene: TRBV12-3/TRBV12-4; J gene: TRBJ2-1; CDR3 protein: CASRRGLAENNEQFF
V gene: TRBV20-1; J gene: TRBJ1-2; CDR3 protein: CSAREGSVSYGYTF
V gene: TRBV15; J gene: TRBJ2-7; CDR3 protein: CATSQGFTTEQYF
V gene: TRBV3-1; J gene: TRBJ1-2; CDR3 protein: CASSHSGDVYGYTF
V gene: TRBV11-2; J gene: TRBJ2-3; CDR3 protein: CASSPGPTDTQYF
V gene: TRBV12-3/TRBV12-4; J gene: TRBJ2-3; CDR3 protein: CASRTRDRGLGDTQYF
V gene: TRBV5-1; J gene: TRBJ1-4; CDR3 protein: CASSPDRGVTNEKLFF
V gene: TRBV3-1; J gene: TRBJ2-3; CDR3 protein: CASSQDASGGADTQYF
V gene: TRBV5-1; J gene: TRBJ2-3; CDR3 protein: CASSSTPTGRLTDTQYF
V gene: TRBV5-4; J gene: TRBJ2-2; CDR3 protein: CASSSDRGRVGTGELFF
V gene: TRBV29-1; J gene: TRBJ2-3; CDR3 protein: CSVAPAGGVDTQYF
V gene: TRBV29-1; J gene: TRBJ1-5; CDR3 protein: CSVTSAGAGQPQHF
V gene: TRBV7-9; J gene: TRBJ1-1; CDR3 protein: CASSFSGWMNTEAFF
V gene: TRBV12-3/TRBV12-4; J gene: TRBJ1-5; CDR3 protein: CASSLNSGQPQHF
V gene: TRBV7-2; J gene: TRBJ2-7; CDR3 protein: CASSFRTGGYEQYF
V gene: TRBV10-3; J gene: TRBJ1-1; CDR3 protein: CAMAGGGNTEAFF
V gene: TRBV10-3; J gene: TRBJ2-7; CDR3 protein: CAISESSGLAGGEQYF
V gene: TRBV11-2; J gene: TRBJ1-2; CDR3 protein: CASSSSGPYGYTF
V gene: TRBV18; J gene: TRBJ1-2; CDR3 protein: CASSPQRANYGYTF
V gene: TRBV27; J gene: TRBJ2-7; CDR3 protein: CASSIAGPIYEQYF
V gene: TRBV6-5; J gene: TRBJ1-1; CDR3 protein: CASSYSGLNTEAFF
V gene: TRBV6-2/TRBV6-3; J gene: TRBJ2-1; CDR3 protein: CASSYSGGEQFF
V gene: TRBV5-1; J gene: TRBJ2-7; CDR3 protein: CASSLADSSTYEQYF
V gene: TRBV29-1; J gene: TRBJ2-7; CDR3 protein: CSVAESGGSYEQYF
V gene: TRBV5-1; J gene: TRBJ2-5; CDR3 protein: CASNHRTSEQETQYF
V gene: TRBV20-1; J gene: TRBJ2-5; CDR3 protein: CSALTGETQYF
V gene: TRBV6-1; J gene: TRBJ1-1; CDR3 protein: CASSEADRPEAFF
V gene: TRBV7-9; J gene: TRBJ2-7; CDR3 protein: CASSPWDRSSYEQYF
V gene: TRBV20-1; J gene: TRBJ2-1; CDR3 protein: CSAGRLAGGAEQFF